This TCR beta chain originates from a study of blood T cell repertoires in COVID-19. Looking at the study overall: Samples taken during acute and convalescent COVID-19 were collected in the United States, Italy and Spain. The cDNA or gDNA used as material had been derived from T cells, B-cell-depleted T cells, or PBMCs.

The assay was immunoSEQ multiplex PCR, and TCRdb's table has in-frame clones only and misses some. The sample carries over 60,000 clones, about 82% recorded once. Trimming took off 4 bases at V and 8 bases at J, with 18 bases between the two ends. Germline CDR1 LNHNV, CDR2 YYDKDF (reference sequence). The CDR3 spans 16 residues. This clone was counted only a few times. The V and J genes are TRBV15 and TRBJ1-6, with D perhaps matching TRBD1 (6 bases). The clonotype originates from a human donor in a cohort sampled during active COVID-19. Specimen: peripheral blood. The CDR3 DNA reads TGTGCCACCAGCAACCGGAGAAATGGACAGCATTCACCCCTCCACTTT. Translation gives CATSNRRNGQHSPLHF.